This paragraph reports one T cell receptor beta chain. This entry belongs to a study of T cells in localized non-small cell lung cancer. The CDR3 totals 17 residues. J lost 10 bases, V lost 2 bases, and 16 bases had no gene match. The assay was immunoSEQ multiplex PCR, and TCRdb's table has in-frame clones only and misses some. The sample contains tens of thousands of clones, more than 80% of which appear only once. This TCR was sampled from a man aged 40-75 years with stage II lung adenocarcinoma. The rearrangement joins TRBV23-1 to TRBJ2-1; 8 bases align to TRBD2. TRBV23-1 qualifies as an ORF whose function is uncertain. Here the sequenced sample was PBMCs, taken before any cancer treatment. The DNA for the CDR3 is TGCGCCAGCAGTCAACCCAGAGCCGCAGCGGGAGTTTGGGAGCAGTTCTTC. Translated, it gives CASSQPRAAAGVWEQFF.